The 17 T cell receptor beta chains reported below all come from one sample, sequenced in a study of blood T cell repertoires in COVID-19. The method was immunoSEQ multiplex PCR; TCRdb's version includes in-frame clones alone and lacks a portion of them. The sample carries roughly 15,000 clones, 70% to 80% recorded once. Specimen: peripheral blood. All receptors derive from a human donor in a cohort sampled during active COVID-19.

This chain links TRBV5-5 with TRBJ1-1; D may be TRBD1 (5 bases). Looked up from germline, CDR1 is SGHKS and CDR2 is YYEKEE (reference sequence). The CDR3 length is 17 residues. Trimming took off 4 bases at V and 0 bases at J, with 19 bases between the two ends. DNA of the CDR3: TGTGCCAGCAGCGGGGGGGTCGAAGACAGCATGAACACTGAAGCTTTCTTT. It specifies CASSGGVEDSMNTEAFF.

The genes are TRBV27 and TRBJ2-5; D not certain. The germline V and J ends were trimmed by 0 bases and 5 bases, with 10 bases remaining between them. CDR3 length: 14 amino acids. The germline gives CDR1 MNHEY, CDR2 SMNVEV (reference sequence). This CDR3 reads CASSLSWQAETQYF. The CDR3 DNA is TGTGCCAGCAGTTTATCTTGGCAGGCTGAGACCCAGTACTTC.

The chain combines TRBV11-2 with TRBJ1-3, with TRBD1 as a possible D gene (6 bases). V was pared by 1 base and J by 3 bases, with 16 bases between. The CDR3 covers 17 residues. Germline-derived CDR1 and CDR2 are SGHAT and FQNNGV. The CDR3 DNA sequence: TGTGCCAGCAGCTTAGTGGCAGGGGATTGGAGTGGAAACACCATATATTTT. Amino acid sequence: CASSLVAGDWSGNTIYF.

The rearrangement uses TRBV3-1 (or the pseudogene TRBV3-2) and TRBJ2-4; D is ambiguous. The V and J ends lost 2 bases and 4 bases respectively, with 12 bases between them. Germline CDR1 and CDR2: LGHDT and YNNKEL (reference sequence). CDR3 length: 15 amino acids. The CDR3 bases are TGTGCCAGCAGCCAAAACGGAGATTTTAAAAACATTCAGTACTTC. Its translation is CASSQNGDFKNIQYF.

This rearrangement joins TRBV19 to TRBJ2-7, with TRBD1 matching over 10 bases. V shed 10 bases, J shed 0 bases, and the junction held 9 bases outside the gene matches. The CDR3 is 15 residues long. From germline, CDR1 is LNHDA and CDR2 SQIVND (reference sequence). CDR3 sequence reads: CATSFGTGASYEQYF. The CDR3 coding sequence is TGTGCCACCTCCTTCGGGACAGGGGCCTCCTACGAGCAGTACTTC.

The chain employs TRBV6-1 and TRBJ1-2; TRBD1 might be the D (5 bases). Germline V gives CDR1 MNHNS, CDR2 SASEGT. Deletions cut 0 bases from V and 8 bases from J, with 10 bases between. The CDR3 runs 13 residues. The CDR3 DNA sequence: TGTGCCAGCAGTGAAGCCGGTACAGGCGGCTACACCTTC. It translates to CASSEAGTGGYTF.

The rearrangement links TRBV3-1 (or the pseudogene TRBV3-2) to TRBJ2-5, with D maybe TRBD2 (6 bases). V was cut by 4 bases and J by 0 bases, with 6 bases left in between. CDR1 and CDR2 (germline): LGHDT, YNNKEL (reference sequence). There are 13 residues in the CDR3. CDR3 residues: CASSRDYQETQYF. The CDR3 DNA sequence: TGTGCCAGCAGCCGGGACTACCAAGAGACCCAGTACTTC.

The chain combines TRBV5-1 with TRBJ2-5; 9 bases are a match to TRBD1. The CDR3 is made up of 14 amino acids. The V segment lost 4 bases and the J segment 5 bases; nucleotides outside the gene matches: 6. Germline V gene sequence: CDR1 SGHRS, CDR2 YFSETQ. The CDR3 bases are TGCGCCAGCAGCCCCGGACAGGGGACGGAGACCCAGTACTTC. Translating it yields CASSPGQGTETQYF. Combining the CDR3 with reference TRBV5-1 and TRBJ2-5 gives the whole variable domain KAGVTQTPRYLIKTRGQQVTLSCSPISGHRSVSWYQQTPGQGLQFLFEYFSETQRNKGNFPGRFSGRQFSNSRSEMNVSTLELGDSALYLCASSPGQGTETQYFGPGTRLLVL.

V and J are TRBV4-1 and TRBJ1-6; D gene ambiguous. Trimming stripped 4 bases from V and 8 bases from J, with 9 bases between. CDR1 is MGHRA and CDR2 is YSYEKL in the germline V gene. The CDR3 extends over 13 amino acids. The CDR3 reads CASSRQLDSPLHF. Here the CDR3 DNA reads TGCGCCAGCAGCCGACAATTAGATTCACCCCTCCACTTT.

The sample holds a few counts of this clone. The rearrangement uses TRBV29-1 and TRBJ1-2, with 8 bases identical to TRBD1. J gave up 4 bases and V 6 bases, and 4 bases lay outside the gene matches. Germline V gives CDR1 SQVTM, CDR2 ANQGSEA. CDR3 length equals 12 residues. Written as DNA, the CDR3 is TGCAGCGTGATGGGACAGGCCTATGGCTACACCTTC. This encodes CSVMGQAYGYTF.

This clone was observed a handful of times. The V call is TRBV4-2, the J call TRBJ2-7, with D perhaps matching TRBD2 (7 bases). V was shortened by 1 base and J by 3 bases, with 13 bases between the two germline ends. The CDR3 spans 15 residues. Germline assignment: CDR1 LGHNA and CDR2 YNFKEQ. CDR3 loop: CASSQARGLGYEQYF. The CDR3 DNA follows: TGTGCCAGCAGCCAAGCGCGGGGGCTAGGCTACGAGCAGTACTTC.

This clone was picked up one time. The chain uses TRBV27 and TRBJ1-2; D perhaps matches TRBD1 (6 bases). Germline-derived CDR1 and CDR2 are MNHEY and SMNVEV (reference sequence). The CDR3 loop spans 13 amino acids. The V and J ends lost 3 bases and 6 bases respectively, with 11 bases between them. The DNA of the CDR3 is TGTGCCAGCAGTTTTGTACAGGGTGATGGCTACACCTTC. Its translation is CASSFVQGDGYTF.

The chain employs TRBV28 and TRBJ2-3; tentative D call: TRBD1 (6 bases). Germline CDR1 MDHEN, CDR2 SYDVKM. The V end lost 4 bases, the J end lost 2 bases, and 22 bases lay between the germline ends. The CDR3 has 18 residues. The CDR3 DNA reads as TGTGCCAGCAGTTCTCGGGACATAGTGAAGAGAACCACAGATACGCAGTATTTT. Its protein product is CASSSRDIVKRTTDTQYF.

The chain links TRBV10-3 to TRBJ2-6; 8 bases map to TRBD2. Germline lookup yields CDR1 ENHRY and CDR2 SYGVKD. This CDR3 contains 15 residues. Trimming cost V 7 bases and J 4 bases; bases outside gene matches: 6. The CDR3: CAITREGLGANVLTF. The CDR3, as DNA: TGTGCCATCACCCGGGAGGGGCTAGGGGCCAACGTCCTGACTTTC.

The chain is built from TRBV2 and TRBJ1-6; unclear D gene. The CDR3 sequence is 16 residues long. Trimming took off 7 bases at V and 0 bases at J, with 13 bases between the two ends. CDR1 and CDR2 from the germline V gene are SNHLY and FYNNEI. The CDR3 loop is CASKFTASSYNSPLHF. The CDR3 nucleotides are TGTGCCAGCAAATTCACGGCTAGCTCCTATAATTCACCCCTCCACTTT.

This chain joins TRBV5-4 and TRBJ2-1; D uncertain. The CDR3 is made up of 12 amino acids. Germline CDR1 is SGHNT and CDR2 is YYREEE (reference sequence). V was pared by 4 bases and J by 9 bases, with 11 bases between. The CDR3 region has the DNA TGTGCCAGCAGCCCCAGCTGGAGTGAGCAGTTCTTC. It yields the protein CASSPSWSEQFF.

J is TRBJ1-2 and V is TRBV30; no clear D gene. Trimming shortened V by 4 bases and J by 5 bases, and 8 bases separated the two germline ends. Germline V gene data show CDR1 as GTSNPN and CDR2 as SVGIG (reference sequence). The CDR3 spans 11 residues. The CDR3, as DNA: TGTGCCTGGAACCGAGGGTATGGCTACACCTTC. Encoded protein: CAWNRGYGYTF.